This T cell receptor (beta chain) was found in a study of Graves' ophthalmopathy and Graves' hyperthyroidism. For repertoire sequencing, the TCR beta CDR3 regions were amplified from RNA transcripts. HTBI-primed RT-PCR formed the first round, and a multiplex PCR formed the second. MiXCR, applied by TCRdb to the multiplex PCR reads, yields one record per CDR3 protein. The data show some 410,000 distinct CDR3 sequences, with around a fifth seen just once and approximately 3% held by the top ten. This clonotype was counted at least ten times. Its antigen is undetermined. PBMCs had their origin in fresh peripheral blood (about 10 ml). The CDR3 contains 15 residues. Germline CDR1 reads SGHVS; CDR2 reads FNYEAQ. With 1 base clipped from V and 7 bases from J, the junction kept 10 bases outside the gene matches. Overall study results and limits: Detection in blood was also observed for most expanded thyroid clonotypes above 0.001 frequency.

Sequenced input: peripheral blood. This receptor was identified in a young woman with stable Graves' hyperthyroidism. V usage is TRBV7-6 and J usage is TRBJ2-7; 7 bases match TRBD2. The CDR3 loop is CASSLDGGGVGEQYF. The CDR3 DNA is TGTGCCAGCAGCTTAGATGGGGGGGGTGTAGGGGAGCAGTACTTC.